A selection of T cell receptor beta chains follows, all from one sample in a study of T cells after yellow fever vaccination. TCRdb reprocessed the 5' RACE reads via MiXCR and lists one record per CDR3 protein. The sample lists some 320,000 distinct CDR3 sequences; 8% to 10% were seen once. Sample: PBMCs, taken on the day of the first yellow fever vaccination. These receptors all stem from a man younger than 30 who received the YFV17D yellow fever vaccine. Both conserved end residues are part of each CDR3. A D gene is named only where the DNA matches it firmly. Size is omitted from some rows. Given values are once, few, many or a class for expanded clones.

V gene: TRBV9
J gene: TRBJ2-1
D gene: TRBD2
clone size: .
CDR3 protein: CASSVGGLAGGYNEQFF
CDR3 DNA: TGTGCCAGCAGCGTAGGCGGACTAGCGGGGGGGTACAATGAGCAGTTCTTC

V gene: TRBV2
J gene: TRBJ1-5
D gene: .
clone size: .
CDR3 protein: CASRGFGGQPQHF
CDR3 DNA: TGTGCCAGCAGAGGCTTCGGGGGTCAGCCCCAGCATTTT

V gene: TRBV3-1
J gene: TRBJ1-3
D gene: .
clone size: .
CDR3 protein: CASSQDTGPGNTIYF
CDR3 DNA: TGTGCCAGCAGCCAAGATACAGGGCCTGGAAACACCATATATTTT

V gene: TRBV18
J gene: TRBJ1-1
D gene: TRBD1
clone size: .
CDR3 protein: CASSPGTGLEAFF
CDR3 DNA: TGTGCCAGCTCACCTGGGACAGGGCTTGAAGCTTTCTTT

V gene: TRBV7-2
J gene: TRBJ2-1
D gene: .
clone size: .
CDR3 protein: CASSFSRGEYNEQFF
CDR3 DNA: TGTGCCAGCAGCTTCTCTCGCGGGGAGTACAATGAGCAGTTCTTC

V gene: TRBV4-1
J gene: TRBJ2-5
D gene: TRBD2
clone size: .
CDR3 protein: CASSQDRPAGGPAGTQYF
CDR3 DNA: TGCGCCAGCAGCCAAGACCGGCCAGCGGGGGGCCCGGCTGGGACCCAGTACTTC

V gene: TRBV24-1
J gene: TRBJ2-2
D gene: .
clone size: few
CDR3 protein: CATSAPGGTGELFF
CDR3 DNA: TGTGCCACCAGCGCACCTGGGGGAACCGGGGAGCTGTTTTTT

V gene: TRBV18
J gene: TRBJ2-3
D gene: .
clone size: .
CDR3 protein: CASSGTAAVHTQYF
CDR3 DNA: TGTGCCAGCTCCGGGACCGCGGCCGTGCATACGCAGTATTTT

V gene: TRBV6-5
J gene: TRBJ2-2
D gene: TRBD2
clone size: many
CDR3 protein: CASSYSGLAGGNTGELFF
CDR3 DNA: TGTGCCAGCAGTTACTCGGGACTAGCGGGGGGGAACACCGGGGAGCTGTTTTTT

V gene: TRBV6-5
J gene: TRBJ2-7
D gene: TRBD1
clone size: many
CDR3 protein: CASSSGQATYEQYF
CDR3 DNA: TGTGCCAGCAGTTCCGGACAGGCGACCTACGAGCAGTACTTC

V gene: TRBV20-1
J gene: TRBJ1-1
D gene: .
clone size: few
CDR3 protein: CSAWASGKAFF
CDR3 DNA: TGCAGTGCGTGGGCCAGTGGAAAAGCTTTCTTT

V gene: TRBV7-2
J gene: TRBJ1-1
D gene: TRBD1
clone size: many
CDR3 protein: CASSVQGDTEAFF
CDR3 DNA: TGTGCCAGCAGCGTACAGGGGGACACTGAAGCTTTCTTT

V gene: TRBV20-1
J gene: TRBJ1-6
D gene: .
clone size: .
CDR3 protein: CSARDKGYYNSPLHF
CDR3 DNA: TGCAGTGCTAGAGATAAGGGGTACTATAATTCACCCCTCCACTTT

V gene: TRBV4-1
J gene: TRBJ2-2
D gene: .
clone size: .
CDR3 protein: CASSQESDHRELFF
CDR3 DNA: TGCGCCAGCAGCCAAGAAAGTGACCACCGGGAGCTGTTTTTT

V gene: TRBV4-3
J gene: TRBJ2-3
D gene: .
clone size: few
CDR3 protein: CASSQGGVVDTQYF
CDR3 DNA: TGCGCCAGCAGCCAAGGAGGCGTTGTAGATACGCAGTATTTT

V gene: TRBV12-3/TRBV12-4
J gene: TRBJ2-7
D gene: TRBD2
clone size: few
CDR3 protein: CASSFLSWDYDEQYF
CDR3 DNA: TGTGCCAGCAGTTTCTTATCCTGGGACTACGACGAGCAGTACTTC

V gene: TRBV5-4
J gene: TRBJ2-1
D gene: .
clone size: few
CDR3 protein: CASSETSSYNEQFF
CDR3 DNA: TGTGCCAGCAGCGAGACTTCCTCCTACAATGAGCAGTTCTTC

V gene: TRBV7-2
J gene: TRBJ1-2
D gene: TRBD1
clone size: few
CDR3 protein: CASSSDRGIYGYTF
CDR3 DNA: TGTGCCAGCAGCTCGGACAGGGGAATCTATGGCTACACCTTC

V gene: TRBV18
J gene: TRBJ2-3
D gene: TRBD2
clone size: few
CDR3 protein: CASSPLAGGRPYTQYF
CDR3 DNA: TGTGCCAGCTCACCACTAGCGGGGGGACGTCCATATACGCAGTATTTT